These T cell receptor beta chains were read from a single sample in a study of Graves' ophthalmopathy and Graves' hyperthyroidism. Using its own MiXCR run on the multiplex PCR reads, TCRdb lists one record per CDR3 protein. The sample records 300,000 to 400,000 distinct CDR3 sequences, 15% to 20% being singletons. Sequencing input: peripheral blood. These receptors were taken from an adult man with Graves' ophthalmopathy. Both conserved end residues are part of each CDR3. The order of the fields is D gene, clone size, J gene, V gene, CDR3 DNA, CDR3 protein. The D gene is left open where the match is weak. A clone size is listed for some rows: how often the clone was seen (once, few, many), or a class if it is expanded.

TRBD1,many,TRBJ2-7,TRBV6-1,TGTGCCAGCAGGTCCCAGGGGGCAGGATACGAGCAGTACTTC,CASRSQGAGYEQYF
NA,many,TRBJ1-2,TRBV20-1,TGCAGTACAGAGGACACAGGCAGTGGCTACACCTTC,CSTEDTGSGYTF
NA,many,TRBJ1-2,TRBV5-1,TGCGCCAGCAGCACGGACGGATCCTATGGCTACACCTTC,CASSTDGSYGYTF
NA,many,TRBJ1-2,TRBV7-8,TGTGCCAGCAGCTTTCGGACAGACTATGGCTACACCTTC,CASSFRTDYGYTF
TRBD2,many,TRBJ2-2,TRBV9,TGTGCCAGCAGCCCTAGCGGGGGAAGAACCGGGGAGCTGTTTTTT,CASSPSGGRTGELFF
NA,many,TRBJ2-2,TRBV20-1,TGCAGTGCTAGGATTACAGGATCGAACACCGGGGAGCTGTTTTTT,CSARITGSNTGELFF
NA,many,TRBJ1-1,TRBV27,TGTGCCAGCAGTTTATTTGGGACCACTGAAGCTTTCTTT,CASSLFGTTEAFF
TRBD1,few,TRBJ2-5,TRBV12-5,TGTGCTAGTGGTTCGCAGGGGGCCCCAGAGACCCAGTACTTC,CASGSQGAPETQYF
NA,many,TRBJ1-1,TRBV18,TGTGCCAGCTCACCCCAGGGCACCCTGAACACTGAAGCTTTCTTT,CASSPQGTLNTEAFF
TRBD1,NA,TRBJ2-7,TRBV6-1,TGTGCCAGCGGCTCAGGGGGCGCGGGGGAGCAGTACTTC,CASGSGGAGEQYF
NA,many,TRBJ2-7,TRBV12-3/TRBV12-4,TGTGCCAGCACTACCGTGGGGGGGGCCGGGGAGCAGTACTTC,CASTTVGGAGEQYF
NA,many,TRBJ2-7,TRBV18,TGTGCCAGCTCACCCCCTCGTTCCTACGAGCAGTACTTC,CASSPPRSYEQYF
NA,many,TRBJ2-5,TRBV18,TGTGCCAGCAGCCCAGTTCAGGAGACCCAGTACTTC,CASSPVQETQYF
NA,many,TRBJ1-1,TRBV5-1,TGCGCCAGCAGCAAGGAGGGGACCCTAAACACTGAAGCTTTCTTT,CASSKEGTLNTEAFF
TRBD1,many,TRBJ2-7,TRBV27,TGTGCCAGCAGCCGCTCCGCCGGGACAGGGTTCTACGAGCAGTACTTC,CASSRSAGTGFYEQYF
NA,many,TRBJ2-7,TRBV6-1,TGTGCCAGCACCTTCAAAGCGGGCAGGGACTACGAGCAGTACTTC,CASTFKAGRDYEQYF
TRBD2,many,TRBJ2-5,TRBV7-8,TGTGCCAGCAGCTTCCTAGCGGGGGGGCCAGAGACCCAGTACTTC,CASSFLAGGPETQYF
NA,many,TRBJ2-3,TRBV7-2,TGTGCCAGCAGCTTGGCTGGACTCAGCACAGATACGCAGTATTTT,CASSLAGLSTDTQYF
TRBD2,few,TRBJ2-7,TRBV7-3,TGTGCCAGCAGCCCGGGGACTAGCTATTACGAGCAGTACTTC,CASSPGTSYYEQYF
NA,many,TRBJ1-2,TRBV29-1,TGCAGCGTTGAAGTCGTACGGCAGCGAGGCTACACCTTC,CSVEVVRQRGYTF
NA,many,TRBJ2-7,TRBV2,TGTGCCACCCGCAGTATGGGGGACTCCTACGAGCAGTACTTC,CATRSMGDSYEQYF
NA,many,TRBJ1-1,TRBV29-1,TGCAGCGTTCGGTGGGGCACTGAAGCTTTCTTT,CSVRWGTEAFF
NA,NA,TRBJ2-7,TRBV7-9,TGTGCCAGCAGCTTAGTTACCCACGAGCAGTACTTC,CASSLVTHEQYF
TRBD2,many,TRBJ2-6,TRBV11-2,TGTGCCAGCAGCCTTGGACTAGTCCGTGTGTACGGGGCCAACGTCCTGACTTTC,CASSLGLVRVYGANVLTF
NA,few,TRBJ1-5,TRBV10-2,TGTGCCAGCAGTCAGACAAGAACAGGGTCCCAGCCCCAGCATTTT,CASSQTRTGSQPQHF
NA,many,TRBJ1-5,TRBV20-1,TGCAGCGTGAGCCGGCAGGGGTACCAGCCCCAGCATTTT,CSVSRQGYQPQHF
NA,many,TRBJ1-2,TRBV6-5,TGTGCCAGCAGTTATTCAGGATTCACCTCTAACTATGGCTACACCTTC,CASSYSGFTSNYGYTF
NA,many,TRBJ1-2,TRBV7-2,TGTGCCAGCAGCCCGCAGGGAGCGAGCTATGGCTACACCTTC,CASSPQGASYGYTF
NA,many,TRBJ1-1,TRBV5-1,TGCGCCAGCAGCTTGGATGGCAACCCCAACACTGAAGCTTTCTTT,CASSLDGNPNTEAFF
NA,many,TRBJ2-5,TRBV20-1,TGCAGTGCTTACGCGGACAGACGCAAGACCCAGTACTTC,CSAYADRRKTQYF
NA,few,TRBJ1-5,TRBV6-1,TGTGCCAGTCGAATGGGGGGAGTGGGCAATCAGCCCCAGCATTTT,CASRMGGVGNQPQHF
NA,many,TRBJ1-1,TRBV5-6,TGTGCCAGCACCACTGACGGGTGGAACACTGAAGCTTTCTTT,CASTTDGWNTEAFF
TRBD2,many,TRBJ2-2,TRBV5-1,TGCGCCAGCAGCCCGACTAGCGGGAGCTTAACCGGGGAGCTGTTTTTT,CASSPTSGSLTGELFF
TRBD1,few,TRBJ2-7,TRBV5-1,TGCGCCAGCAGCTTGGGGGGGGGGACAGGGTTCAACGAGCAGTACTTC,CASSLGGGTGFNEQYF
NA,NA,TRBJ2-7,TRBV6-1,TGTGCCAGCAGAAACGACAGAGCATCCTACGAGCAGTACTTC,CASRNDRASYEQYF
NA,many,TRBJ2-7,TRBV27,TGTGCCAACAGAAACGACTATCACTCCTACGAGCAGTACTTC,CANRNDYHSYEQYF
TRBD2,many,TRBJ2-5,TRBV7-2,TGTGCCAGCAGCTTAGGACTAGCGGGGGGGCATGCGACCCAGTACTTC,CASSLGLAGGHATQYF
TRBD2,many,TRBJ2-5,TRBV7-9,TGTGCCAGCACTACCGGGAGGAGGGTAGAGACCCAGTACTTC,CASTTGRRVETQYF
TRBD2,NA,TRBJ2-7,TRBV6-5,TGTGCCAGCAGTTACTCGAGTTTCGGGAGGGCCAGGAACGAGCAGTACTTC,CASSYSSFGRARNEQYF
NA,NA,TRBJ2-7,TRBV6-2/TRBV6-3,TGTGCCAGCAGCTACGGGTGGGGGAAATACGAGCAGTACTTC,CASSYGWGKYEQYF
TRBD1,many,TRBJ1-1,TRBV12-3/TRBV12-4,TGTGCCAGCAGCGGCGGTCAGACAGGGGCAAGGGAAGCTTTCTTT,CASSGGQTGAREAFF
TRBD2,many,TRBJ2-7,TRBV20-1,TGCAGTGCTACTGGACTAGCGGGAGAGATCACGTACGAGCAGTACTTC,CSATGLAGEITYEQYF
NA,many,TRBJ2-5,TRBV29-1,TGCAGCGCCGGAGGCAGGGGATGGACCCAGTACTTC,CSAGGRGWTQYF
TRBD1,once,TRBJ1-6,TRBV12-3/TRBV12-4,TGTGCCAGCTCACCAGGGGGTAATTCACCCCTCCACTTT,CASSPGGNSPLHF
NA,many,TRBJ1-2,TRBV6-1,TGTGCCAGCAGTGAACCCCCCGCAAGTCGCTATGGCTACACCTTC,CASSEPPASRYGYTF
NA,many,TRBJ2-5,TRBV6-1,TGTGCCACGAGACAGTACCAAGAGACCCAGTACTTC,CATRQYQETQYF
NA,many,TRBJ1-1,TRBV2,TGTGCCAGCAGTGGTGCGGTCATGAACACTGAAGCTTTCTTT,CASSGAVMNTEAFF
NA,many,TRBJ1-1,TRBV6-2/TRBV6-3,TGTGCCAGCAGTTACTCCCCAGGGGAGGGAAGTGGGAACACTGAAGCTTTCTTT,CASSYSPGEGSGNTEAFF
NA,many,TRBJ1-1,TRBV19,TGTGCCAGTAGTCCCCGGGGAGGGGCGCAGAACACTGAAGCTTTCTTT,CASSPRGGAQNTEAFF
TRBD1,few,TRBJ2-2,TRBV5-1,TGCGCCAGCAGCGCCCCCCCGGGACAGCTCGGGACCGGGGAGCTGTTTTTT,CASSAPPGQLGTGELFF
NA,many,TRBJ2-5,TRBV5-5,TGTGCCAGCAGAACCCCCCAGGGGCTCAGGGAGACCCAGTACTTC,CASRTPQGLRETQYF
NA,NA,TRBJ2-5,TRBV15,TGTGCCACCAGCACTGGGCTGGAGACCCAGTACTTC,CATSTGLETQYF
TRBD1,NA,TRBJ1-5,TRBV11-2,TGTGCCAGCAGCTTAGAACAGGGGCGCAATCAGCCCCAGCATTTT,CASSLEQGRNQPQHF